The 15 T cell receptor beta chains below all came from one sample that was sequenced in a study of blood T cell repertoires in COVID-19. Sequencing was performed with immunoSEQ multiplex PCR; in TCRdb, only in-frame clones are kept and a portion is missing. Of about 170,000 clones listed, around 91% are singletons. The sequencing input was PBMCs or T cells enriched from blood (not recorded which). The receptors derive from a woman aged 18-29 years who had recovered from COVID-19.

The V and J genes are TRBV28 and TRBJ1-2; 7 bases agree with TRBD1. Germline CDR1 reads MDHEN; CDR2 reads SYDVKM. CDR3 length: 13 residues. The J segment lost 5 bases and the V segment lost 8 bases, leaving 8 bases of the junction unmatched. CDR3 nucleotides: TGTGCCAGCCACTCGGGACAGCGTTATGGCTACACCTTC. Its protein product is CASHSGQRYGYTF.

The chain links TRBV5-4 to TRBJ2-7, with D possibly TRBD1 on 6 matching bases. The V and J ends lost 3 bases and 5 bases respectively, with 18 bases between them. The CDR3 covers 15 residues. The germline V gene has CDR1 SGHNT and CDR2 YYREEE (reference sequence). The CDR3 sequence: CASSSTIGTSNEQYF. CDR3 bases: TGTGCCAGCAGCTCCACGATCGGGACATCGAACGAGCAGTACTTC.

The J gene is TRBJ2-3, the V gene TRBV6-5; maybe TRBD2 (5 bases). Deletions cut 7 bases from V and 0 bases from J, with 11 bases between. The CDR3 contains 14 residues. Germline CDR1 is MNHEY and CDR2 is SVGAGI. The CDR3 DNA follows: TGTGCCAGCAAGGGCGGGTTCAGCACAGATACGCAGTATTTT. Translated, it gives CASKGGFSTDTQYF.

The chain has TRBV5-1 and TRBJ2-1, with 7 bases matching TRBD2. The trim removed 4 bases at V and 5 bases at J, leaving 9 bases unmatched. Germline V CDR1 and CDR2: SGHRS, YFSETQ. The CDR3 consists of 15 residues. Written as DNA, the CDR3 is TGCGCCAGCAGCCCCACGGGACTATCAAACAATGAGCAGTTCTTC. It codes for CASSPTGLSNNEQFF.

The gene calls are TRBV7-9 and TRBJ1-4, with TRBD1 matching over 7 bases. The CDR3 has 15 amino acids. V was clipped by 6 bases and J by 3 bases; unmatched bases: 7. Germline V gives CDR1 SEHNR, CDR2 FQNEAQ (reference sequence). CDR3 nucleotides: TGTGCCAGCAGGAACCTGGGACAGCCTAATGAAAAACTGTTTTTT. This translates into CASRNLGQPNEKLFF.

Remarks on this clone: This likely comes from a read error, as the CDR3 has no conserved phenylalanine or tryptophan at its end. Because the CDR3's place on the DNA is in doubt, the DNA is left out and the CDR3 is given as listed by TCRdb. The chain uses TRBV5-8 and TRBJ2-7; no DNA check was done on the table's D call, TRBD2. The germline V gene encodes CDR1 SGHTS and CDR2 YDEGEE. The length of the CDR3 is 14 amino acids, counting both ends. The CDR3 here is CASSLGTRNAPPRI.

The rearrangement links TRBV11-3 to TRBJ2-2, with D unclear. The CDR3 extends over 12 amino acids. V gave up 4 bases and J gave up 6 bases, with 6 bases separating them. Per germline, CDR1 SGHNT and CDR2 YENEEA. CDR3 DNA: TGTGCCAGCAGCTCCCGGGCCGGGGAGCTGTTTTTT. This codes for CASSSRAGELFF. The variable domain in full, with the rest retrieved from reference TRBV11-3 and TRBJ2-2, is EAGVVQSPRYKIIEKKQPVAFWCNPISGHNTLYWYLQNLGQGPELLIRYENEEAVDDSQLPKDRFSAERLKGVDSTLKIQPAELGDSAVYLCASSSRAGELFFGEGSRLTVL.

CDR3 amino acids: CASSLANYEQYF. The CDR3, as DNA: TGTGCCAGCAGCTTAGCCAATTACGAGCAGTACTTC. The chain joins TRBV7-9 to TRBJ2-7, with unresolved D. The CDR3 runs to 12 residues. Trimming took off 0 bases at V and 4 bases at J, with 4 bases between the two ends. CDR1 is SEHNR, CDR2 FQNEAQ, per germline (reference sequence).

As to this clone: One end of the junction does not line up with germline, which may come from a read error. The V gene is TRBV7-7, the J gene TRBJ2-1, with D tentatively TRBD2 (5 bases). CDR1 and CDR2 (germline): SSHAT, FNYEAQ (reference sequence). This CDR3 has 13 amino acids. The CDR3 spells CASSSDSGNEQFF. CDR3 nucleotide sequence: TGTGCTAGCAGTTCGGACTCGGGCAATGAGCAGTTCTTC. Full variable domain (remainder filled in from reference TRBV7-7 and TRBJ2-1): GAGVSQSPRYKVTKRGQDVTLRCDPISSHATLYWYQQALGQGPEFLTYFNYEAQPDKSGLPSDRFSAERPEGSISTLTIQRTEQRDSAMYRCASSSDSGNEQFFGPGTRLTVL.

The CDR3 is CASSLGQQNSPLHF. CDR3 DNA: TGTGCCAGCAGTTTGGGACAGCAAAATTCACCCCTCCACTTT. The V gene is TRBV27, the J gene TRBJ1-6; 7 positions match TRBD1. There are 14 residues in the CDR3. Germline lookup yields CDR1 MNHEY and CDR2 SMNVEV (reference sequence). Germline trimming cut 3 bases from V and 7 bases from J; bases unmatched to any gene: 3.

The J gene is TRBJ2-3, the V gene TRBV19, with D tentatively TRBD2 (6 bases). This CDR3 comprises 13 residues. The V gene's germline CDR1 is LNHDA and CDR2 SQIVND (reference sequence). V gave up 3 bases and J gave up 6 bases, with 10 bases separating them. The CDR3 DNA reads TGTGCCAGTAGTATCGGGGGAAGGGATACGCAGTATTTT. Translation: CASSIGGRDTQYF.

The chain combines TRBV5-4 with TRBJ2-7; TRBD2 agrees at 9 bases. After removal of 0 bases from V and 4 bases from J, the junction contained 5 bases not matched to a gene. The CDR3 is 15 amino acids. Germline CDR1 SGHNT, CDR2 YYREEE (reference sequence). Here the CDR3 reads CASSLEVSGSYEQYF. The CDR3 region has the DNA TGTGCCAGCAGCTTGGAGGTTAGCGGGAGTTACGAGCAGTACTTC.

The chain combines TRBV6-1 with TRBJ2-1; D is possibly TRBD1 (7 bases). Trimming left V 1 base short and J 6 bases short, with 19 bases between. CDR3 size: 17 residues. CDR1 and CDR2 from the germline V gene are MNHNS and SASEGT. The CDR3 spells CASSEGRATGLRNEQFF. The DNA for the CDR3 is TGTGCCAGCAGTGAAGGGAGGGCGACAGGGCTACGCAATGAGCAGTTCTTC.

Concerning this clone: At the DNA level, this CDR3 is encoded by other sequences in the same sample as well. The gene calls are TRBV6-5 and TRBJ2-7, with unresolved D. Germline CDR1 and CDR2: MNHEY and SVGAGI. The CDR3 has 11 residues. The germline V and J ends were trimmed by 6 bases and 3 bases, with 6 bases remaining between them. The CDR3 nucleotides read TGTGCCAGCAGCCAAAACTACGAGCAGTACTTC. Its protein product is CASSQNYEQYF.

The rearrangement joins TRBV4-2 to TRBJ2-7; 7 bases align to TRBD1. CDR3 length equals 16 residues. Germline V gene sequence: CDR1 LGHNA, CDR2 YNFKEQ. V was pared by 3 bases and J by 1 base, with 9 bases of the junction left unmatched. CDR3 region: CASSQEGGIRSYEQYF. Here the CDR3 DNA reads TGTGCCAGCAGCCAGGAAGGGGGCATAAGGTCCTACGAGCAGTACTTC.